This T cell receptor beta chain was identified during a study of monozygotic twins with inflammatory bowel disease. UMIs bearing a 6-nucleotide sample barcode were added through template switching. Reprocessing the 5' RACE reads, TCRdb reports a single entry for every CDR3 protein and omits DNA. The table for this sample gives 200,000 to 250,000 distinct CDR3 sequences. The germline gives CDR1 MNHNS, CDR2 SASEGT. The CDR3 contains 16 residues. This TCR derives from a human donor with ulcerative colitis or Crohn's disease, or a healthy co-twin of an affected twin (not recorded which). V usage is TRBV6-1 and J usage is TRBJ1-5. The specimen sequenced was blood. The chain's CDR3 is CASIPRFFEAGQPQHF.